Below are 29 T cell receptor beta chains sequenced from a single sample in a study of cytomegalovirus exposure and HLA in healthy donors. PCR used 60 Vbeta primers and 13 Jbeta primers. Produced via immunoSEQ multiplex PCR; TCRdb's table is partial and in-frame only. Its table lists over 100,000 clones. The sample was PBMCs. The source is a woman aged 40 to 50 in good health and CMV-seropositive.

The chain joins TRBV28 to TRBJ2-3, with 10 bases matching TRBD2. V shed 5 bases, J shed 6 bases, and the junction held 8 bases outside the gene matches. This CDR3 comprises 15 residues. CDR1 and CDR2 from the germline V gene are MDHEN and SYDVKM. Written as DNA, the CDR3 is TGTGCCAGCAGTCGGGAGCGGGAGGGCCCGGATACGCAGTATTTT. It codes for CASSREREGPDTQYF.

The CDR3 is CASSLGTGASTDTQYF. The DNA of the CDR3 is TGTGCCAGCAGCTTGGGGACAGGGGCGAGCACAGATACGCAGTATTTT. This rearrangement joins TRBV5-6 to TRBJ2-3; 9 bases match TRBD1. The J segment lost 0 bases and the V segment lost 0 bases, leaving 2 bases of the junction unmatched. The germline V gene encodes CDR1 SGHDT and CDR2 YYEEEE. The CDR3 consists of 16 residues.

This rearrangement joins TRBV29-1 to TRBJ2-1; 7 positions match TRBD2. CDR1 and CDR2 from the germline V gene are SQVTM and ANQGSEA. V lost 4 bases to trimming and J lost 6 bases; unmatched junction nucleotides: 6. The CDR3 extends over 13 amino acids. CDR3 DNA sequence: TGCAGCGTTGGGGGTTGGGGGGGCAATGAGCAGTTCTTC. It specifies CSVGGWGGNEQFF.

The rearrangement joins TRBV2 to TRBJ2-7; 7 bases match TRBD2. CDR1 is SNHLY and CDR2 is FYNNEI in the germline V gene. V was clipped by 1 base and J by 1 base; unmatched bases: 4. CDR3 length: 15 residues. CDR3 in DNA: TGTGCCAGCAGTGAAGGGCTAGCGGATTCCTACGAGCAGTACTTC. The encoded protein is CASSEGLADSYEQYF. The full variable domain, its missing parts supplied by reference TRBV2 and TRBJ2-7, is EPEVTQTPSHQVTQMGQEVILRCVPISNHLYFYWYRQILGQKVEFLVSFYNNEISEKSEIFDDQFSVERPDGSNFTLKIRSTKLEDSAMYFCASSEGLADSYEQYFGPGTRLTVT.

The chain uses TRBV11-2 and TRBJ1-4, with 9 bases identical to TRBD1. Germline loops: CDR1 SGHAT, CDR2 FQNNGV. Unmatched junction bases numbered 10, after V lost 4 bases and J lost 4 bases. The CDR3 spans 17 residues. CDR3 DNA sequence: TGTGCCAGCAGCTCACAAAGACGGGACAGGGTTAATGAAAAACTGTTTTTT. This encodes CASSSQRRDRVNEKLFF.

J is TRBJ1-1 and V is TRBV5-1, with TRBD1 matching over 9 bases. The trim removed 4 bases at V and 1 base at J, leaving 5 bases unmatched. CDR3 length: 15 amino acids. CDR1 SGHRS and CDR2 YFSETQ come from the germline V gene. The CDR3 sequence: CASSQSTGGNTEAFF. The DNA of the CDR3 is TGCGCCAGCAGCCAATCGACAGGGGGGAACACTGAAGCTTTCTTT.

The chain combines TRBV9 with TRBJ2-7; 9 bases map to TRBD2. Germline V gene sequence: CDR1 SGDLS, CDR2 YYNGEE. J lost 6 bases, V lost 4 bases, and 8 bases had no gene match. The length of the CDR3 is 14 residues. This chain's CDR3 is CASSPRTSEPEQYF. The CDR3 coding sequence is TGTGCCAGCAGCCCTCGGACTAGCGAGCCCGAGCAGTACTTC.

The gene calls are TRBV13 and TRBJ1-2; 7 positions agree with TRBD1. Trimming removed 5 bases from V and 0 bases from J; junction bases left unmatched: 6. The CDR3 has 15 amino acids. Germline loops: CDR1 PRHDT, CDR2 FYEKMQ (reference sequence). In DNA, the CDR3 is TGTGCCAGCAGCCTCTCAGGGACAGCTAACTATGGCTACACCTTC. Translated: CASSLSGTANYGYTF.

The chain joins TRBV6-1 to TRBJ1-2, with 8 bases fitting TRBD1. CDR1 is MNHNS, CDR2 SASEGT, per germline. The junction had 8 bases not matched to a gene; V was cut back by 4 bases and J by 1 base. This CDR3 spans 16 amino acids. The CDR3 reads CASSAQGAPLNYGYTF. CDR3 coding DNA: TGTGCCAGCAGTGCGCAGGGGGCCCCGCTTAACTATGGCTACACCTTC.

V usage is TRBV4-1 and J usage is TRBJ2-7; 9 bases align to TRBD2. The CDR3 sequence is 15 residues long. The germline gives CDR1 MGHRA, CDR2 YSYEKL. V was pared by 4 bases and J by 5 bases, with 9 bases of the junction left unmatched. The CDR3 loop is CASSLQGTSFHEQYF. CDR3 in DNA: TGCGCCAGCAGCCTACAGGGGACTAGCTTCCACGAGCAGTACTTC.

A remark on this clone: Sequence at one end of the junction differs from germline and may be a read error. Different DNA sequences within this sample yield the same CDR3. The rearrangement links TRBV19 to TRBJ1-2, with D tentatively TRBD1 (6 bases). The CDR3 totals 18 residues. CDR1 LNHDA and CDR2 SQIVND come from the germline V gene (reference sequence). The CDR3 region has the DNA TGTGCTAGTAGTCTAAATTTAGGACAGATACCATCTTCAGCTCCCTACACCTTC. As protein: CASSLNLGQIPSSAPYTF. Complete variable domain (other parts from reference TRBV19 and TRBJ1-2): DGGITQSPKYLFRKEGQNVTLSCEQNLNHDAMYWYRQDPGQGLRLIYYSQIVNDFQKGDIAEGYSVSREKKESFPLTVTSAQKNPTAFYLCASSLNLGQIPSSAPYTFGSGTRLTVV.

The chain joins TRBV19 to TRBJ1-5; D is perhaps TRBD1 (5 bases). This CDR3 comprises 15 residues. CDR1 is LNHDA, CDR2 SQIVND, per germline (reference sequence). V lost 5 bases and J lost 5, with 16 bases in between. The CDR3 DNA reads TGTGCCAGTAGTGTCTGGGAGGGAGGGGATCAGCCCCAGCATTTT. Translating it yields CASSVWEGGDQPQHF.

This chain connects TRBV10-1 to TRBJ2-7, with 8 positions matching TRBD2. V was pared by 3 bases and J by 3 bases, with 7 bases of the junction left unmatched. Germline CDR1 is WNHNN and CDR2 is SYGVQD (reference sequence). CDR3 length: 15 residues. The CDR3: CASSERTGLGYEQYF. For the CDR3, the DNA is TGCGCCAGCAGTGAAAGAACGGGACTAGGCTACGAGCAGTACTTC.

V usage is TRBV7-2 and J usage is TRBJ1-4; D remains ambiguous. This CDR3 comprises 15 residues. The germline V and J ends were trimmed by 2 bases and 6 bases, with 13 bases remaining between them. Germline CDR1 and CDR2: SGHTA and FQGNSA. The CDR3 nucleotides are TGTGCCAGCAGCTTATTCCGGCAGGAGGATGAAAAACTGTTTTTT. Amino acids: CASSLFRQEDEKLFF. Together with reference TRBV7-2 and TRBJ1-4, the CDR3 gives the full variable domain: GAGVSQSPSNKVTEKGKDVELRCDPISGHTALYWYRQSLGQGLEFLIYFQGNSAPDKSGLPSDRFSAERTGGSVSTLTIQRTQQEDSAVYLCASSLFRQEDEKLFFGSGTQLSVL.

The chain carries TRBV27 and TRBJ2-3, with 8 bases aligning to TRBD1. Germline loops: CDR1 MNHEY, CDR2 SMNVEV (reference sequence). The CDR3 extends over 15 amino acids. V shed 0 bases, J shed 4 bases, and the junction held 3 bases outside the gene matches. CDR3 DNA sequence: TGTGCCAGCAGTTTATCGGGACAGGAGGCAGATACGCAGTATTTT. Protein product: CASSLSGQEADTQYF.

V usage is TRBV7-9 and J usage is TRBJ2-1, with D possibly being TRBD2 (6 bases). Trimming removed 7 bases at V and 4 bases at J, with 14 bases between. CDR3 length equals 14 residues. The V gene's germline CDR1 is SEHNR and CDR2 FQNEAQ (reference sequence). CDR3 nucleotide sequence: TGTGCCAGCACGCCGGGACTTGTATACAATGAGCAGTTCTTC. It is translated as CASTPGLVYNEQFF.

The rearrangement links TRBV12-5 to TRBJ1-5; D is possibly TRBD1 (6 bases). The CDR3 contains 14 residues. Trimming left V 6 bases short and J 4 bases short, with 13 bases between. Per the germline V gene, CDR1 is LGHNT and CDR2 is FRNRAP. CDR3 residues: CASGNRVSNQPQHF. Here the CDR3 DNA reads TGTGCTAGTGGGAACAGGGTGAGTAATCAGCCCCAGCATTTT.

The chain is built from TRBV12-5 and TRBJ2-5, with D possibly TRBD1 on 5 matching bases. CDR1 is LGHNT, CDR2 FRNRAP, per germline. This CDR3 is built from 11 residues. Trimming pared 4 bases from V and 5 bases from J, leaving 5 bases between. The CDR3 nucleotides read TGTGCTAGTGGTTACAGGGAGACCCAGTACTTC. This sequence encodes CASGYRETQYF.

The chain recombines TRBV18 with TRBJ2-3; the match to TRBD2 covers 7 bases. Germline CDR1 and CDR2: KGHSH and LQKENI. The CDR3 consists of 14 residues. V shed 3 bases and J 3 bases; nucleotides not matched to a gene: 3. The CDR3 DNA reads as TGTGCCAGCTCACCGGGGGGGAATACAGATACGCAGTATTTT. Its protein is CASSPGGNTDTQYF.

V is TRBV19 and J is TRBJ1-1, with D tentatively TRBD1 (6 bases). Trimming removed 5 bases at V and 4 bases at J, with 14 bases between. The CDR3 spans 14 residues. From germline, CDR1 is LNHDA and CDR2 SQIVND (reference sequence). The CDR3 sequence: CASSLDRLSTEAFF. For the CDR3, the DNA is TGTGCCAGTAGTTTGGACAGATTGAGCACTGAAGCTTTCTTT. Full variable domain (rest looked up from reference TRBV19 and TRBJ1-1): DGGITQSPKYLFRKEGQNVTLSCEQNLNHDAMYWYRQDPGQGLRLIYYSQIVNDFQKGDIAEGYSVSREKKESFPLTVTSAQKNPTAFYLCASSLDRLSTEAFFGQGTRLTVV.

This chain connects TRBV6-6 to TRBJ2-3, with no clear D. The CDR3 is 14 residues long. Trimming took off 8 bases at V and 4 bases at J, with 16 bases between the two ends. CDR1 and CDR2 from the germline V gene are MNHNY and SVGAGI (reference sequence). The CDR3 bases are TGTGCCAGCTCGAAGACTCTAAGTGCAGATACGCAGTATTTT. Its translation is CASSKTLSADTQYF.

With regard to this clone: This sample includes further DNA sequences coding for the same CDR3. This chain links TRBV30 with TRBJ2-3, with 14 positions matching TRBD2. CDR1 is GTSNPN and CDR2 is SVGIG in the germline V gene (reference sequence). J gave up 4 bases and V 3 bases, and 3 bases lay outside the gene matches. This CDR3 has 15 residues. The CDR3 spells CAWSRLAGGSDTQYF. CDR3 coding DNA: TGTGCCTGGAGCAGACTAGCGGGAGGGTCAGATACGCAGTATTTT.

This chain joins TRBV18 and TRBJ2-2, with TRBD2 matching 7 bases. CDR1 and CDR2 (germline): KGHSH, LQKENI. The CDR3 length is 16 residues. Losses at the gene ends were 0 bases for V and 7 bases for J; bases not matched to a gene: 8. The CDR3 sequence is CASSPPVSGDGGELFF. CDR3 coding DNA: TGTGCCAGCTCACCACCGGTCAGCGGGGACGGCGGGGAGCTGTTTTTT.

V gene TRBV25-1 combines with J gene TRBJ1-1; 9 bases fit TRBD1. The CDR3 extends over 16 amino acids. Germline V CDR1 and CDR2: MGHDK, SYGVNS. V shed 2 bases, J shed 5 bases, and the junction held 9 bases outside the gene matches. The CDR3 DNA is TGTGCCAGCAGTGAAATCCGTGGACAGGGGATAACTGAAGCTTTCTTT. As protein: CASSEIRGQGITEAFF.

The chain uses TRBV28 and TRBJ1-5; no reliable D call. The germline V gene encodes CDR1 MDHEN and CDR2 SYDVKM. There are 17 residues in the CDR3. The V end lost 5 bases, the J end lost 2 bases, and 19 bases lay between the germline ends. The CDR3 coding sequence is TGTGCCAGCAGTCTTCGGGATTTCCGGAGGGGCAATCAGCCCCAGCATTTT. It specifies CASSLRDFRRGNQPQHF.

The chain employs TRBV11-2 and TRBJ2-1, with D perhaps matching TRBD1 (6 bases). There are 15 residues in the CDR3. The V gene's germline CDR1 is SGHAT and CDR2 FQNNGV. Trimming left V 8 bases short and J 6 bases short, with 20 bases between. For the CDR3, the DNA is TGTGCCAGCGTCCGGGCAGGGGTGGGCGTCAATGAGCAGTTCTTC. It translates to CASVRAGVGVNEQFF.

The rearrangement joins TRBV14 to TRBJ2-1; TRBD2 aligns across 7 bases. Germline V gene data show CDR1 as SGHDN and CDR2 as FVKESK. The CDR3 covers 16 residues. V gave up 3 bases and J gave up 4 bases; unmatched junction bases: 9. The CDR3 loop reads CASSQTGLAAYNEQFF. The CDR3 DNA reads TGTGCCAGCAGCCAGACGGGGCTAGCGGCTTACAATGAGCAGTTCTTC.

The chain employs TRBV27 and TRBJ1-1, with a weak D call TRBD1 (5 bases). This CDR3 is built from 16 residues. Germline V lookup: CDR1 MNHEY, CDR2 SMNVEV (reference sequence). Deletions cut 6 bases from V and 5 bases from J, with 22 bases between. CDR3 amino acids: CASSLGALRGRTEAFF. The CDR3 bases are TGTGCCAGCAGCCTAGGGGCCCTTCGGGGGAGAACTGAAGCTTTCTTT.

The CDR3 loop is CASSRTGIEQYF. CDR3 DNA sequence: TGTGCCAGCAGTAGGACAGGGATCGAGCAGTACTTC. The chain combines TRBV28 with TRBJ2-7, with 8 bases lining up with TRBD1. Germline lookup yields CDR1 MDHEN and CDR2 SYDVKM. V lost 5 bases, J lost 6 bases, and 3 bases stayed unmatched. The CDR3 is 12 amino acids.